This T cell receptor (beta chain) was identified during a study of pediatric ulcerative colitis. Rectal tissue came from one to two pinch biopsies taken at colonoscopy. The CDR3 length is 18 residues. CDR1 is SNHLY, CDR2 FYNNEI, per germline. Losses at the gene ends were 2 bases for V and 4 bases for J; bases not matched to a gene: 10. Clones were read by immunoSEQ multiplex PCR, and TCRdb kept only the in-frame ones, dropping some. Of approximately 17,000 clones listed, approximately 80% were seen once; the top ten hold around 6.9%. The gene calls are TRBV2 and TRBJ2-2; 10 bases map to TRBD1. Sequenced: gut tissue. This TCR was sampled from a boy between 10 and 17 years old who was a control in a study of pediatric ulcerative colitis. CDR3 DNA sequence: TGTGCCAGCAGTGAATCCGGGACAGGGGAGGGAGTCACCGGGGAGCTGTTTTTT. It specifies CASSESGTGEGVTGELFF.